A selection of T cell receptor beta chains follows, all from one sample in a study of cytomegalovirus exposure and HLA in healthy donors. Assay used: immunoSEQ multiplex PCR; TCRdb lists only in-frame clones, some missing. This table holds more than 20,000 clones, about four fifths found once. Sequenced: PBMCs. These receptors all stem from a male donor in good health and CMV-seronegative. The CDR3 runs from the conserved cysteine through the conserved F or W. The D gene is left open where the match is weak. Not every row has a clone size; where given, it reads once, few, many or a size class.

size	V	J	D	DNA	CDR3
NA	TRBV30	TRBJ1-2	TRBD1	TGTGCCTGGAGTGTACAGGGGGACTATGGCTACACCTTC	CAWSVQGDYGYTF
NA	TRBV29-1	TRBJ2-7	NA	TGCAGCGTTGATCAGGGCTACGAGCAGTACTTC	CSVDQGYEQYF
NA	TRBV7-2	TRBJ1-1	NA	TGTGCCAGCAGCTTAACACCGAACACTGAAGCTTTCTTT	CASSLTPNTEAFF
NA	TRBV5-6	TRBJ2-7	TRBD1	TGTGCCAGCAGCCCCCAGGGGGCCTCCTACGAGCAGTACTTC	CASSPQGASYEQYF
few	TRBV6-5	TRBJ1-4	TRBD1	TGTGCCAGCAGTTCCGACAGGGTGTGGGGTGAAAAACTGTTTTTT	CASSSDRVWGEKLFF
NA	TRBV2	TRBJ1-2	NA	TGTGCCAGCAGTGAGATTCCGGCAGGCTTGGTTGTCTATGGCTACACCTTC	CASSEIPAGLVVYGYTF
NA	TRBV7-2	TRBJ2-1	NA	TGTGCCAGCAGCTTAGGGGACTGGTCCTACAATGAGCAGTTCTTC	CASSLGDWSYNEQFF
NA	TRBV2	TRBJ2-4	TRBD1	TGTGCCAGCAGTTTTCCTACAGGGGGGAATATGGCCAAAAACATTCAGTACTTC	CASSFPTGGNMAKNIQYF
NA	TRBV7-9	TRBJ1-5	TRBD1	TGTGCCAGCAGCTTTGGACAGGGACTCAATCAGCCCCAGCATTTT	CASSFGQGLNQPQHF
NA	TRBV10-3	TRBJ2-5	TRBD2	TGTGCCATCAGCGAGAGCGGGAGTAAGGGAGAGACCCAGTACTTC	CAISESGSKGETQYF
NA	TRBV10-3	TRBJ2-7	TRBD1	TGTGCCATCAGAGACCCGGGACAGGGTATTTACGAGCAGTACTTC	CAIRDPGQGIYEQYF
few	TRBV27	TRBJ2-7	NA	TGTGCCAGCAGTTTGGGTCGGGCCTACGAGCAGTACTTC	CASSLGRAYEQYF
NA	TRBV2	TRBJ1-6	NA	TGTGCCAGCAGTGAACTTTCGACAGCCGATAATTCACCCCTCCACTTT	CASSELSTADNSPLHF
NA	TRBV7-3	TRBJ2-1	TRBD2	TGTGCCAGCAGCCCCACTAGCGGGGGGGCAGACTCCTACAATGAGCAGTTCTTC	CASSPTSGGADSYNEQFF
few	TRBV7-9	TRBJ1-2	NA	TGTGCCAGCAGCTTATCAGGGGATGGCTACACCTTC	CASSLSGDGYTF
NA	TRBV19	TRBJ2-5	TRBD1	TGTGCCAGTACCCGGGTCCGTGACAGGGATCAAGAGACCCAGTACTTC	CASTRVRDRDQETQYF
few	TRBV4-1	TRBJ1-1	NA	TGCGCCAGCAGCCAAGATCGTATGTTCGGGAACACTGAAGCTTTCTTT	CASSQDRMFGNTEAFF
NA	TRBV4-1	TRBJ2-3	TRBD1	TGCGCCAGCAGCCATCTACCGGGACAGGGTGCAGATACGCAGTATTTT	CASSHLPGQGADTQYF
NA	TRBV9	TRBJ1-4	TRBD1	TGTGCCAGCAGCGCGTTACAGGGGCCTGCAACTAATGAAAAACTGTTTTTT	CASSALQGPATNEKLFF
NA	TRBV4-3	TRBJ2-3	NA	TGCGCCAGCAGCCAAGATTTAGCGGCCACAGATACGCAGTATTTT	CASSQDLAATDTQYF
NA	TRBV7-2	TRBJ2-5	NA	TGTGCCAGCAGCTTGTTGGGAGACCAAGAGACCCAGTACTTC	CASSLLGDQETQYF
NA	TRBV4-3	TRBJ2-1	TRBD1	TGCGCCAGCAGCCACCGGGGACAGACGTTCCAGCAGTTCTTC	CASSHRGQTFQQFF
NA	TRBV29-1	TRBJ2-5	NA	TGCAGCGTACACCAGGGAGAGACCCAGTACTTC	CSVHQGETQYF
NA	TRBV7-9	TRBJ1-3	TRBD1	TGTTCCAGCAGCTTAGGGACAGGGGGCCCTGGAAACACCATATATTTT	CSSSLGTGGPGNTIYF
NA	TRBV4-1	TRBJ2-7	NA	TGCGCCAGCAGCCCCTCCCTTTCCCTTTTCTACGAGCAGTACTTC	CASSPSLSLFYEQYF
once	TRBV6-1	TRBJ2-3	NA	TGTGCCAGCAGTGAAACATCCACCACAGTACAGGGCGCAGATACGCAGTATTTT	CASSETSTTVQGADTQYF
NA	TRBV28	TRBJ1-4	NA	TGTGCCAGCAGTTCTCCCCCCGGGGGAGAAAAACTGTTTTTT	CASSSPPGGEKLFF
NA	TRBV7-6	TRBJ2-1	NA	TGTGCCAGCAGCTTAGCGCAGGGGAGCTCCTACAATGAGCAGTTCTTC	CASSLAQGSSYNEQFF
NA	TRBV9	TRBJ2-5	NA	TGTGCCAGCAGCGTAGGGGTACAGGGTTATCCCGAGACCCAGTACTTC	CASSVGVQGYPETQYF
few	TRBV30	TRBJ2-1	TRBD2	TGTGCCTGGAGTGTAAGTGCGGGAGGGCCCTATGAGCAGTTCTTC	CAWSVSAGGPYEQFF
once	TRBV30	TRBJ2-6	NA	TGTGCCTGGGGTACGACAGGCTCTGGGGCCAACGTCCTGACTTTC	CAWGTTGSGANVLTF
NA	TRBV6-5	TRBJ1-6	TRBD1	TGTGCCAGCAGCCGTGGGACAGGGGTTTCGCCCCTCCACTTT	CASSRGTGVSPLHF
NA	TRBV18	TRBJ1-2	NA	TGTGCCAGCTCACCATCATCGGACTACTATGGCTACACCTTC	CASSPSSDYYGYTF
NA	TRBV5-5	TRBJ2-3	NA	TGTGCCAGCAGCTTGGCCGGTCCCTCAGGGAGCACAGATACGCAGTATTTT	CASSLAGPSGSTDTQYF
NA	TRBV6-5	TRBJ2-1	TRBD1	TGTGCCAGCAGTTACTCTGACAGGGGGCTCGACAATGAGCAGTTCTTC	CASSYSDRGLDNEQFF